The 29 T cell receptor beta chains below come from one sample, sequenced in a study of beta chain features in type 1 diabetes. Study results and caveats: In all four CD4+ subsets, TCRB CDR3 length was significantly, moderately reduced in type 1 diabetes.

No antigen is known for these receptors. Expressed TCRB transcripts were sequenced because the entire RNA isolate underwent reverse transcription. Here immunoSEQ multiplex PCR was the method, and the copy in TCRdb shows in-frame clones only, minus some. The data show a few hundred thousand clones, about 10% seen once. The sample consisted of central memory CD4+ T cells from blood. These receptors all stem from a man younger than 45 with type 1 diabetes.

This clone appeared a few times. The CDR3 loop reads CASSKALFATGWTDTQYF. In nucleotides, the CDR3 is TGTGCCAGCAGCAAAGCGCTTTTTGCGACAGGGTGGACAGATACGCAGTATTTT. The rearrangement links TRBV21-1 to TRBJ2-3; the listed D gene, TRBD1, was not tested against the DNA. TRBV21-1 is deemed a pseudogene. This CDR3 has 18 residues.

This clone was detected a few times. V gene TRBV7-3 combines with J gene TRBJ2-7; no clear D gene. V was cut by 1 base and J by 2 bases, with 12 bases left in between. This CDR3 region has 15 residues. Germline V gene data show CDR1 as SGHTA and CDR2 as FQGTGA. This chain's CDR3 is CASSLMSGRAYEQYF. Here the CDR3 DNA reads TGTGCCAGCAGCTTAATGAGTGGCCGGGCCTACGAGCAGTACTTC.

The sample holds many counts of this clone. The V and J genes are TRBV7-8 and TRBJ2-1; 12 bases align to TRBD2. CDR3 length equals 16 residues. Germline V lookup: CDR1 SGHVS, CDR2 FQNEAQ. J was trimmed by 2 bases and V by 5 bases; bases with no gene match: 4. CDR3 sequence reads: CASSRLAGVTYNEQFF. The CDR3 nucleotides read TGTGCCAGCAGCCGACTAGCGGGAGTAACCTACAATGAGCAGTTCTTC.

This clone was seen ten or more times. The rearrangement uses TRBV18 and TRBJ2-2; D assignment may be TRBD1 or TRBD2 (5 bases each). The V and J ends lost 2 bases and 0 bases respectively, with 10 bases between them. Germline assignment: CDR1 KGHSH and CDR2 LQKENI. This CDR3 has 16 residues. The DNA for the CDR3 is TGTGCCAGCTCACCAAGTGGGGGAACGAACACCGGGGAGCTGTTTTTT. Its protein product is CASSPSGGTNTGELFF.

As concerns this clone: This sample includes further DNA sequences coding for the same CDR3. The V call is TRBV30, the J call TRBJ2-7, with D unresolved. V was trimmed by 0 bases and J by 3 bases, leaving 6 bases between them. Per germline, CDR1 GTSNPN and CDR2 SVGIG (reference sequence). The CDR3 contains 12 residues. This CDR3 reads CAWSVRDYEQYF. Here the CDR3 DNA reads TGTGCCTGGAGTGTAAGGGACTACGAGCAGTACTTC.

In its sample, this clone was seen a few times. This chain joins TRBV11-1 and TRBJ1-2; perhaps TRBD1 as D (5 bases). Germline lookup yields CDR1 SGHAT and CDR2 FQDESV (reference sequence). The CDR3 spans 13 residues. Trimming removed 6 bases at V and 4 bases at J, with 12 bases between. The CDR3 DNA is TGTGCCAGCAGGCAACCAGGGTTCTATGGCTACACCTTC. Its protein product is CASRQPGFYGYTF.

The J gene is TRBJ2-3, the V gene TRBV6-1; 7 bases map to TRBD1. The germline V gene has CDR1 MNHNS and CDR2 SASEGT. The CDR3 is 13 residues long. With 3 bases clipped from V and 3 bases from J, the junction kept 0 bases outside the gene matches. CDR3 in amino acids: CASSEGQTDTQYF. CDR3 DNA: TGTGCCAGCAGTGAGGGACAGACAGATACGCAGTATTTT.

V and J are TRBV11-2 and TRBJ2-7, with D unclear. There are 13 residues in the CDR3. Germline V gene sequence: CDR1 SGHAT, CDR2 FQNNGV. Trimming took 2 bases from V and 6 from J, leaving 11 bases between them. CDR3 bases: TGTGCCAGCAGCTTAAGGTCGAGTGTCGAGCAGTACTTC. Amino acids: CASSLRSSVEQYF. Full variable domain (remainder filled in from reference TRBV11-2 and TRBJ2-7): EAGVAQSPRYKIIEKRQSVAFWCNPISGHATLYWYQQILGQGPKLLIQFQNNGVVDDSQLPKDRFSAERLKGVDSTLKIQPAKLEDSAVYLCASSLRSSVEQYFGPGTRLTVT.

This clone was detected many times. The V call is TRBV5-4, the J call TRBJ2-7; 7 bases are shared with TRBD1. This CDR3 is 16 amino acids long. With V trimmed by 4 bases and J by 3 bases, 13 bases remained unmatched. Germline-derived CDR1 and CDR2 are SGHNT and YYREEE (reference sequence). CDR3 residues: CASSLNPGQRDYEQYF. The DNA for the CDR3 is TGTGCCAGCAGCCTTAATCCGGGACAGCGAGACTACGAGCAGTACTTC.

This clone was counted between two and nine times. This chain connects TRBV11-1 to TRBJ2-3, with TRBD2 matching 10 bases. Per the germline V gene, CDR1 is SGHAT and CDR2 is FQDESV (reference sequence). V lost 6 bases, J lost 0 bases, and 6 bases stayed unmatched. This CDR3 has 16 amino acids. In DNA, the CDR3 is TGTGCCAGCAGGGAGAGGACTAGCGGAAGCACAGATACGCAGTATTTT. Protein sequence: CASRERTSGSTDTQYF.

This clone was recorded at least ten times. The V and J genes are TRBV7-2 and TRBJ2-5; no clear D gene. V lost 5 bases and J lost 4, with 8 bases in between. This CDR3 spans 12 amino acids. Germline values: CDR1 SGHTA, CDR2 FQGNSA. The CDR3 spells CASSQSGETQYF. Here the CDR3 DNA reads TGTGCCAGCAGCCAGTCGGGAGAGACCCAGTACTTC.

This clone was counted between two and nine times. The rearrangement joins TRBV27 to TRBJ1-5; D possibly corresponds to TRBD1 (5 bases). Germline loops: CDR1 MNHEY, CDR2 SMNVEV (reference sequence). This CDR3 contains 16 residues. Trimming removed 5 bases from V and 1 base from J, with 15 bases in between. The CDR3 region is CASSGEAGGSNQPQHF. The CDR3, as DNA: TGTGCCAGCAGTGGCGAGGCCGGGGGGAGCAATCAGCCCCAGCATTTT.

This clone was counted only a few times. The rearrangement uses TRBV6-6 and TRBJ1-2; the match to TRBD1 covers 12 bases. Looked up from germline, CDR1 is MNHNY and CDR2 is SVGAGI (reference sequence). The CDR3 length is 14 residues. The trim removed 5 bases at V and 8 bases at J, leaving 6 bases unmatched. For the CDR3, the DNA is TGTGCCAGCAGTCCGGGACAGGGGGCTTGGGGCTACACCTTC. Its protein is CASSPGQGAWGYTF.

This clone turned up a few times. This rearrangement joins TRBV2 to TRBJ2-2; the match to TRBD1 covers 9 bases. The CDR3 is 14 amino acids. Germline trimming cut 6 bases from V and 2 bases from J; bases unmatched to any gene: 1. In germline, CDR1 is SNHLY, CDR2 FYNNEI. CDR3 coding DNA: TGTGCCAGCAGGGGACAGGGAAACACCGGGGAGCTGTTTTTT. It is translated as CASRGQGNTGELFF.

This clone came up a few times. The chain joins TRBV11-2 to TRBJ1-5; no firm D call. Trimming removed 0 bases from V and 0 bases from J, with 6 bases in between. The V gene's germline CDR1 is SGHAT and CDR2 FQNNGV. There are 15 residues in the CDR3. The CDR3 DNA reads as TGTGCCAGCAGCTTAGACGGTTATAGCAATCAGCCCCAGCATTTT. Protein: CASSLDGYSNQPQHF.

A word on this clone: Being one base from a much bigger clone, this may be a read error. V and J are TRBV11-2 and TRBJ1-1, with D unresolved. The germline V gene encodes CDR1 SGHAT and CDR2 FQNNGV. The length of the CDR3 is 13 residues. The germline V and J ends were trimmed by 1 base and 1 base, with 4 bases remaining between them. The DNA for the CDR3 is TGTGCCAGCAGCTTAGGGCCGAACACTGAAGCTTTCTTT. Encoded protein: CASSLGPNTEAFF.

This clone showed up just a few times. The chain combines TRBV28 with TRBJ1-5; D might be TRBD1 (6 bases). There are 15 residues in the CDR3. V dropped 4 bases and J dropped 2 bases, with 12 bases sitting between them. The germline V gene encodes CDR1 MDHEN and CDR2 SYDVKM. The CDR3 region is CASSWGRGRNQPQHF. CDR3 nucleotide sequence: TGTGCCAGCAGTTGGGGCAGGGGACGCAATCAGCCCCAGCATTTT. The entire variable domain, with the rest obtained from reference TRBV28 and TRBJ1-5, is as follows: DVKVTQSSRYLVKRTGEKVFLECVQDMDHENMFWYRQDPGLGLRLIYFSYDVKMKEKGDIPEGYSVSREKKERFSLILESASTNQTSMYLCASSWGRGRNQPQHFGDGTRLSIL.

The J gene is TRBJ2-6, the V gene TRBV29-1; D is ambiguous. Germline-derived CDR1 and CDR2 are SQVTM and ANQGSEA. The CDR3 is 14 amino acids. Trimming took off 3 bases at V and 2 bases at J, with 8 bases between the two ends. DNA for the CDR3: TGCAGCGTTGAGGCCCCGGCTGGGGCCAACGTCCTGACTTTC. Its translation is CSVEAPAGANVLTF.

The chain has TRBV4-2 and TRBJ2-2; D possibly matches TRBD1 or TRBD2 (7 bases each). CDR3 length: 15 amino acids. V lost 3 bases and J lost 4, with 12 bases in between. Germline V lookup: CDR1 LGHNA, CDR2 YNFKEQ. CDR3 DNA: TGTGCCAGCAGCCATCAGGGGGGGGCCACCGGGGAGCTGTTTTTT. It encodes CASSHQGGATGELFF.

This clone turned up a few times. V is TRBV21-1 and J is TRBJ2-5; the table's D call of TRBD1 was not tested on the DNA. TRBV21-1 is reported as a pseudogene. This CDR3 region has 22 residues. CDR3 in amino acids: CASSKEQGGVAGAQPARETQYF. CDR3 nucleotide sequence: TGTGCCAGCAGCAAAGAGCAAGGCGGAGTAGCTGGGGCCCAACCTGCAAGAGAGACCCAGTACTTC.

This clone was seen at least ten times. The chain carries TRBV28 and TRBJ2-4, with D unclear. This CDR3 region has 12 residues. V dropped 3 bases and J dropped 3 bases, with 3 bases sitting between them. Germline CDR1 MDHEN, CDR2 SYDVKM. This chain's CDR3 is CASSLSKNIQYF. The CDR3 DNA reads TGTGCCAGCAGTTTGAGCAAAAACATTCAGTACTTC. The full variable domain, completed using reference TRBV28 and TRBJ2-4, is DVKVTQSSRYLVKRTGEKVFLECVQDMDHENMFWYRQDPGLGLRLIYFSYDVKMKEKGDIPEGYSVSREKKERFSLILESASTNQTSMYLCASSLSKNIQYFGAGTRLSVL.

The CDR3: CASSLRDRGALYEQYF. The CDR3 DNA is TGTGCCAGCAGTCTCAGGGACAGGGGGGCCCTCTACGAGCAGTACTTC. J is TRBJ2-7 and V is TRBV28, with 11 bases lining up with TRBD1. Unmatched junction bases numbered 9, after V lost 5 bases and J lost 3 bases. Germline CDR1 and CDR2: MDHEN and SYDVKM. This CDR3 has 16 residues.

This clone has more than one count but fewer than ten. CDR3 protein: CASTQSEDTQYF. CDR3 nucleotide sequence: TGTGCCAGCACCCAGTCAGAAGATACGCAGTATTTT. This chain connects TRBV7-9 to TRBJ2-3; D unclear. The CDR3 is 12 residues long. V shed 7 bases and J shed 5 bases, with 10 bases lying between them. From germline, CDR1 is SEHNR and CDR2 FQNEAQ (reference sequence).

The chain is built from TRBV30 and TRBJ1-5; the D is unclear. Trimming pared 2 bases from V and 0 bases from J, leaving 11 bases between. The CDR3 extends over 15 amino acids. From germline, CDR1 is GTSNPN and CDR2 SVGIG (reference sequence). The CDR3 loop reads CAWSKGSSSNQPQHF. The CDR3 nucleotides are TGTGCCTGGAGTAAGGGCAGCAGTAGCAATCAGCCCCAGCATTTT. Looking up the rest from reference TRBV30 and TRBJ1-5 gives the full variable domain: SQTIHQWPATLVQPVGSPLSLECTVEGTSNPNLYWYRQAAGRGLQLLFYSVGIGQISSEVPQNLSASRPQDRQFILSSKKLLLSDSGFYLCAWSKGSSSNQPQHFGDGTRLSIL.

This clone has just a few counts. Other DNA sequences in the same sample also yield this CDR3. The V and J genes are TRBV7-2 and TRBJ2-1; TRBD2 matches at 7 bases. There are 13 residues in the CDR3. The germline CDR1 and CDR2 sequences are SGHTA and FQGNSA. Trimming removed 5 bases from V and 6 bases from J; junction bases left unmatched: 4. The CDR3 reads CASSRTSANEQFF. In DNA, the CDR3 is TGTGCCAGCAGCAGGACTAGTGCCAATGAGCAGTTCTTC.

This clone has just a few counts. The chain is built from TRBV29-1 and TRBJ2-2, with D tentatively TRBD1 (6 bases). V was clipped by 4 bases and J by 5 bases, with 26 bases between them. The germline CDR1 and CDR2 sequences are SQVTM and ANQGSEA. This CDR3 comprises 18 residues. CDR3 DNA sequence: TGCAGCGTTGCCCCCAACGCGCCGGACAGTGAGATGACCGGGGAGCTGTTTTTT. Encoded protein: CSVAPNAPDSEMTGELFF.

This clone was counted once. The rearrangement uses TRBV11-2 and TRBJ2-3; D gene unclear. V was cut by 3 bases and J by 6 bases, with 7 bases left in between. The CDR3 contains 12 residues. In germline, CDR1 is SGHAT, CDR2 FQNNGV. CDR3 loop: CASSFLWDTQYF. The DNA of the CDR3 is TGTGCCAGCAGCTTTTTGTGGGATACGCAGTATTTT.

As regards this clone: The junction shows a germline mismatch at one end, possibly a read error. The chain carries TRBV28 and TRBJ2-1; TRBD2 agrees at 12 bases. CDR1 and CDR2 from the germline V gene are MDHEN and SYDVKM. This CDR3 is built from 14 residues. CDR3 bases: TGTGCCATCGATACGGGGGGACTAGCGGGCCGAGGGGTCTTC. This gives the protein CAIDTGGLAGRGVF.

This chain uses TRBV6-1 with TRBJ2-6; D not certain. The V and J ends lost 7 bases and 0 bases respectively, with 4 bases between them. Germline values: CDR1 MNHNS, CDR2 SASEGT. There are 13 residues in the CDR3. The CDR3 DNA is TGTGCCAGCACTTCCTCTGGGGCCAACGTCCTGACTTTC. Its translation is CASTSSGANVLTF.